This T cell receptor (beta chain) was recovered during a study of blood T cell repertoires in COVID-19 (dated by TCRdb to the early 2020s). Regarding the research as a whole: Collaborator samples came from the United States, Italy and Spain and covered acute and convalescent phases of COVID-19. The sample metadata nearly always contained a de-identified subject ID, COVID-19 status, age in years and sex. Samples were obtained from the ongoing ImmuneRACE study (first 160 participants) and from some 1,200 subjects provided by 6 global collaborators. Where available, HLA class I and class II types were taken from metadata supplied by the sample provider and were not determined by assay-based typing. Deeply sampled blood TCRbeta repertoires from subjects exposed to, actively infected with, or recovered from COVID-19 were included in the dataset. A freely available public database, intended as a resource for researchers studying the immune response to SARS-CoV-2, is where the repertoires were released. The material from the prospective study consisted of cDNA or gDNA derived from T cells, B-cell-depleted T cells, or PBMCs.

Concerning this clone: Its antigen is unknown. No much larger clone is present one base from it, and per-base qualities are unavailable.

The CDR3 runs 16 amino acids, cysteine and phenylalanine included. The only DNA kept is the CDR3, 48 bases in frame from the first base. CDR1 and CDR2 are read off the germline V gene as MDHEN and SYDVKM. V drops 5 bases and J drops 1 base, leaving 17 bases in between. TCRbeta CDR3 regions were amplified from genomic DNA by means of the immunoSEQ Assay, a bias-controlled multiplex PCR. For the original study's pipeline: The number of nucleated cells in each sample was estimated by amplification of reference gene primers within the assay. To quantify the absolute abundance of each unique TCRbeta CDR3 rearrangement, sequence reads were collapsed and filtered. For each sample, productive Simpson clonality was calculated as the square root of Simpson's diversity index over productive rearrangements. In TCRdb, the immuneACCESS table is reduced to in-frame sequences with V and J assigned. These tables do not hold every clone; where another copy was compared, an unresolved V gene accounts for under half, and the others remain unexplained. V and J calls and clone size are copied from that table; D and trimming were computed from the DNA. This sample is represented by 42,000 or so clones; about four fifths of them were singletons. Over 30% of the sample belongs to the ten largest clones.

The collaborating institutions used their own protocols to collect whole blood in K2EDTA tubes. For TCRbeta analysis, collaborators shipped samples as frozen whole blood, isolated PBMCs, or DNA extracted from either of those sample types. Study-wide findings and limitations: The amount of clinical and demographic metadata varied by source and participant and was provided uncurated.

Sample: peripheral blood. The chain is made from TRBV28 and TRBJ1-1; D gene: possibly TRBD1, on 6 matching bases. This sequence was found in a man aged 35 to 55 with active or convalescent COVID-19. The base sequence is TGTGCCAGCAGTATGACAGGCGGGTTGGAGAACACTGAAGCTTTCTTT. This sequence encodes CASSMTGGLENTEAFF.